The rows below give T cell receptor beta chains drawn from one sample of a study of read filtering for tumor transcriptome and immune sequencing. TCRdb re-called the reads through MiXCR, storing one row per CDR3 protein. The sample contains approximately 45,000 distinct CDR3 sequences, about 20% of which appear only once. Input material: a population of CD138-negative cells sorted from bone marrow. These receptors all stem from a donor aged 40 or over with multiple myeloma. The CDR3 runs from the conserved cysteine through the conserved F or W.

TRBJ1-3 | 15 | TRBV28 | CASSAGQNSGNTIYF
TRBJ1-2 | 17 | TRBV9 | CASSVSLPRWVGCGYTF
TRBJ2-1 | 14 | TRBV20-1 | CSARTRGPYNEQFF
TRBJ1-3 | 19 | TRBV19 | CASSIMGLSGVSSGNTIYF
TRBJ2-1 | 15 | TRBV3-1 | CASSQAGGSYNEQFF
TRBJ2-1 | 14 | TRBV10-3 | CAISRDRGNNEQFF
TRBJ2-7 | 15 | TRBV28 | CASIGLAGFQGEQYF
TRBJ2-1 | 15 | TRBV5-1 | CASSVAGGAYNEQFF
TRBJ1-2 | 13 | TRBV12-3/TRBV12-4 | CASSTTGLYGYTF
TRBJ2-3 | 15 | TRBV18 | CASSPGLSMTDTQYF
TRBJ2-1 | 19 | TRBV10-3 | CAISDPGLAGGPFYNEQFF
TRBJ2-2 | 16 | TRBV18 | CASSPLGQGGSGELFF
TRBJ2-3 | 15 | TRBV14 | CASSPWAGGTDTQYF
TRBJ2-2 | 19 | TRBV9 | CASSVAPWGEGKDTGELFF
TRBJ1-1 | 13 | TRBV5-1 | CASSWGVDTEAFF
TRBJ1-4 | 15 | TRBV13 | CASSNPGADSEKLFF
TRBJ2-1 | 15 | TRBV6-5 | CASSYSIHQAHEQFF
TRBJ2-5 | 14 | TRBV5-4 | CASTSGSSGETQYF
TRBJ2-2 | 14 | TRBV10-3 | CAAGGLTNTGELFF
TRBJ2-5 | 15 | TRBV6-1 | CASSKLAGESETQYF
TRBJ1-5 | 17 | TRBV6-2/TRBV6-3 | CASSLRGGPLGNQPQHF
TRBJ2-3 | 16 | TRBV29-1 | CSVEAGAGGRTDTQYF
TRBJ2-3 | 11 | TRBV27 | CASGITDTQYF
TRBJ1-5 | 14 | TRBV2 | CASRRRINNQPQHF
TRBJ2-1 | 17 | TRBV5-1 | CASSLGLAGSSYNEQFF